This T cell receptor beta chain was recovered during a study of human T cells and chemical hapten exposure. Study-level points and caveats: Sensitization with DPC brought no change to TCRs above 1 in 1000 in frequency.

This clonotype was seen a handful of times. Its antigen is still unknown. Germline V gives CDR1 SNHLY, CDR2 FYNNEI. With 1 base removed from V and 3 bases from J, the gap between germline ends came to 13 bases. The CDR3 length is 16 residues. Unique molecular identifiers were linked by the library to individual cDNA molecules. In the study's own analysis: Per sample, the median was around 100,000 TCRs, with values from around 25,000 to 690,000. TCRdb re-called the RACE reads with MiXCR, one entry per CDR3 protein. What appears here as the V and J calls and clone size reflects TCRdb's work, not the paper's. The sample gives 75,000 to 80,000 distinct CDR3 sequences, about 8.6% of which show up once; 1.5% to 2% is in the top ten. Regarding time point: healthy volunteer bleed at 6 weeks. It was from unfractionated whole blood that total RNA was extracted.

This sequence joins TRBV2 and TRBJ1-3; D may be TRBD1 (6 bases). This receptor was identified in a female donor in good health. Some clones in this sample may be carry-over from other donors' samples. The material sequenced was whole blood. CDR3 protein: CASSEGGGAFGNTIYF. In nucleotides, the CDR3 is TGTGCCAGCAGTGAAGGGGGGGGGGCCTTTGGAAACACCATATATTTT.